This is a list of T cell receptor beta chains from one sample in a study of control samples from healthy donors and cancer patients. The assay was immunoSEQ multiplex PCR, and TCRdb's table has in-frame clones only and misses some. The sample lists about 220,000 clones, 90% to 95% occurring once. Input material: blood. The receptors here all came from a man over 45 in good health. Both conserved end residues are part of each CDR3. The order of the fields is clone size, D gene, J gene, V gene, CDR3 DNA, CDR3 protein. D genes are given only for firm matches. Clone size is not always given. Where it is, it says once, few, many or a class for expanded clones.

>NA|NA|TRBJ1-2|TRBV3-1/TRBV3-2
TGTGCCAGCAGCTCCGAGAGGGGTGGCTACACCTTC
CASSSERGGYTF
>NA|NA|TRBJ2-3|TRBV7-8
TGTGCCAGCAGCTTAAGGGGGGGGAGCAAAATCACAGATACGCAGTATTTT
CASSLRGGSKITDTQYF
>NA|NA|TRBJ1-1|TRBV9
TGTGCCAGCAGCGTAGCTCATACAGCCAACACTGAAGCTTTCTTT
CASSVAHTANTEAFF
>NA|NA|TRBJ1-1|TRBV5-4
TGTGCCAGCAGCTTGGCAGGGCAGGGTTCGAACACTGAAGCTTTCTTT
CASSLAGQGSNTEAFF
>NA|NA|TRBJ2-1|TRBV9
TGTGCCAGCAGCGTAGAAGATATTCAGTTCTTC
CASSVEDIQFF
>NA|NA|TRBJ2-2|TRBV15
TGTGCCACCAGCCAACGTAGCACCGGGGAGCTGTTTTTT
CATSQRSTGELFF
>NA|TRBD1|TRBJ1-1|TRBV6-5
TGTGCCAGCAGTTACCCGGGACAGGACAGGGGAAGAGCTTTCTTT
CASSYPGQDRGRAFF
>NA|NA|TRBJ1-2|TRBV28
TGTGCCAGCAGCGCCTTGACGACAGTAGAATTC
CASSALTTVEF
>NA|NA|TRBJ1-5|TRBV28
TGTGCCAGCAGTTTCCCGTGGGGTCAGCCCCAGCATTTT
CASSFPWGQPQHF
>NA|NA|TRBJ1-1|TRBV19
TGTGCCAGTAGTATAGAGGGGGGCCGAGAAGCTTTCTTT
CASSIEGGREAFF
>NA|TRBD2|TRBJ2-5|TRBV11-2
TGTGCCAGCAGCTTAGATCTAGCGGGGGGGGCGGAGACCCAGTACTTC
CASSLDLAGGAETQYF
>NA|NA|TRBJ1-1|TRBV27
TGTGCCAGCAGCACTGAGACCGGGTCGCGAACTGAAGCTTTCTTT
CASSTETGSRTEAFF
>NA|NA|TRBJ2-2|TRBV11-2
TGTGCCAGCAGCTTTTCTACCGGGGAGCTGTTTTTT
CASSFSTGELFF
>NA|NA|TRBJ1-3|TRBV25-1
TGTGCCAGCAGTGAACATTCCATTGGGGGAAACACCATATATTTT
CASSEHSIGGNTIYF
>NA|NA|TRBJ2-7|TRBV9
TGTGCCAGCAGCACCTCCTGGGGTCTCTCCTACGAGCAGTACTTC
CASSTSWGLSYEQYF
>NA|TRBD2|TRBJ2-1|TRBV5-1
TGCGCCAGCAGCTCCGAGGGACTAGCGGGGGGCCTCAGCTCCTACAATGAGCAGTTCTTC
CASSSEGLAGGLSSYNEQFF
>NA|TRBD1|TRBJ2-2|TRBV5-1
TGCGCCAGCAGCTGGGACAGGGGCACCGGGGAGCTGTTTTTT
CASSWDRGTGELFF
>NA|TRBD1|TRBJ1-5|TRBV5-1
TGCGCCAGCTCCACCGGGACAGGGGGCAATCAGCCCCAGCATTTT
CASSTGTGGNQPQHF
>NA|TRBD1|TRBJ2-3|TRBV5-1
TGCGCCAGCAGCTCCGGACAGGGCATTGCAGATACGCAGTATTTT
CASSSGQGIADTQYF
>NA|TRBD1|TRBJ2-6|TRBV5-6
TGTGCCAGCAGCTGGGACAGCAAACTCTCTGGGGCCAACGTCCTGACTTTC
CASSWDSKLSGANVLTF
>NA|TRBD1|TRBJ2-7|TRBV28
TGTGCCAGCACCTATCCCGGGACAGGGAGCTACGAGCAGTACTTC
CASTYPGTGSYEQYF
>NA|NA|TRBJ1-5|TRBV7-2
TGTGCCAGCAGCGCGAGGGGCAATCAGCCCCAGCATTTT
CASSARGNQPQHF
>NA|NA|TRBJ2-4|TRBV28
TGTGCCAGCAAAACCCTAGAGGGGGGGCGGAACATTCAGTACTTC
CASKTLEGGRNIQYF
>once|NA|TRBJ1-2|TRBV11-2
TGTGCCAGCAGCCTAGACAGATATGGCTACACCTTC
CASSLDRYGYTF
>NA|NA|TRBJ1-2|TRBV11-1
TGTGCCAGCAGCTTAAGGGGTCGTGGCTACACCTTC
CASSLRGRGYTF
>NA|TRBD1|TRBJ2-1|TRBV27
TGTGCCAGCAGTTTAATAGGGGACAGGGTACGAAATGAGCAGTTCTTC
CASSLIGDRVRNEQFF
>NA|NA|TRBJ2-3|TRBV24-1
TGTGCCACCAGTGATTCCTCTAGCGTAGCAGATACGCAGTATTTT
CATSDSSSVADTQYF
>NA|NA|TRBJ1-4|TRBV4-2
TGTGCCAGCAGCCAAGGGCAAAAGGTTGAAAAACTGTTTTTT
CASSQGQKVEKLFF
>NA|NA|TRBJ1-4|TRBV7-2
TGTGCCAGCAGCGCCTCGGGAACAACTAATGAAAAACTGTTTTTT
CASSASGTTNEKLFF
>NA|NA|TRBJ1-1|TRBV10-2
TGCGCCAGCAGGGGAGGGGTGATCGGCACTGAAGCTTTCTTT
CASRGGVIGTEAFF
>NA|TRBD2|TRBJ2-3|TRBV28
TGTGCCAGCAGTTGGACTAGCGGGGGGGCCTCAGATACGCAGTATTTT
CASSWTSGGASDTQYF
>once|TRBD2|TRBJ2-5|TRBV9
TGTGCCAGCAGCGTAGCCACTAGCGGGGGCCAAGAGACCCAGTACTTC
CASSVATSGGQETQYF
>NA|TRBD1|TRBJ2-1|TRBV5-1
TGCGCCAGCAGCCCCGGGACAGGGGGCCGTAATGAGCAGTTCTTC
CASSPGTGGRNEQFF
>NA|NA|TRBJ1-2|TRBV2
TGTGCCAGCACTGGTGGGGGGGGCTACACCTTC
CASTGGGGYTF
>NA|NA|TRBJ1-4|TRBV28
TGTGCCAGCAGTTATGAACTCGGGGCAACTAATGAAAAACTGTTTTTT
CASSYELGATNEKLFF
>NA|NA|TRBJ2-5|TRBV5-6
TGTGCCAGCAGCCCCGATGAGCGGGAGACCCAGTACTTC
CASSPDERETQYF
>NA|TRBD2|TRBJ2-3|TRBV18
TGTGCCAGCTCTCCGAGGGGACTATCCACAGATACGCAGTATTTT
CASSPRGLSTDTQYF
>NA|TRBD1|TRBJ1-1|TRBV9
TGTGCCAGCAGCATTATCAGGGGGCCGGGGGGCACTGAAGCTTTCTTT
CASSIIRGPGGTEAFF
>NA|NA|TRBJ1-5|TRBV27
TGTGCCTGTGGACAGTACAATCAGCCCCAGCATTTT
CACGQYNQPQHF
>NA|NA|TRBJ1-1|TRBV20-1
TGCAGTCTAGGGGGGCACACTGAAGCTTTCTTT
CSLGGHTEAFF
>NA|NA|TRBJ1-1|TRBV6-5
TGTGCCAGCTACCACGGAGGGTCTCCCGCCACTGAAGCTTTCTTT
CASYHGGSPATEAFF
>NA|TRBD2|TRBJ2-1|TRBV11-2
TGTGCCAGCAGACGGACTAGCGGTCTGAGCTCCTACAATGAGCAGTTCTTC
CASRRTSGLSSYNEQFF
>once|NA|TRBJ2-6|TRBV4-2
TGTGCCAGCAACCAAGGTCCGGACTCTGGGGCCAACGTCCTGACTTTC
CASNQGPDSGANVLTF
>NA|TRBD1|TRBJ1-1|TRBV28
TGTGCCAGCAGGGGGGGGGACAGCGTCACTGAAGCTTTCTTT
CASRGGDSVTEAFF
>NA|TRBD1|TRBJ1-1|TRBV2
TGTGCCAGCAGGGGACAGGGGCGAAACACTGAAGCTTTCTTT
CASRGQGRNTEAFF
>NA|TRBD1|TRBJ1-6|TRBV6-6
TGTGCCAGCAACAGGGGGCTGTCCTATAATTCACCCCTCCACTTT
CASNRGLSYNSPLHF
>NA|NA|TRBJ1-1|TRBV7-2
TGTGCCAGCAGCTACGGACAGAACACTGAAGCTTTCTTT
CASSYGQNTEAFF
>NA|NA|TRBJ1-3|TRBV4-1
TGCGCCAGCAGCAGCTGGGCGTTTAAGGACTCTGGAAACACCATATATTTT
CASSSWAFKDSGNTIYF
>NA|NA|TRBJ1-1|TRBV6-6
TGTGCCAGCAGTTACTCGACAGGGAACACTGAAGCTTTCTTT
CASSYSTGNTEAFF
>NA|TRBD2|TRBJ2-1|TRBV29-1
TGCAGCGTCGCAGCTACTAGCGGGCGAGACAATGAGCAGTTCTTC
CSVAATSGRDNEQFF